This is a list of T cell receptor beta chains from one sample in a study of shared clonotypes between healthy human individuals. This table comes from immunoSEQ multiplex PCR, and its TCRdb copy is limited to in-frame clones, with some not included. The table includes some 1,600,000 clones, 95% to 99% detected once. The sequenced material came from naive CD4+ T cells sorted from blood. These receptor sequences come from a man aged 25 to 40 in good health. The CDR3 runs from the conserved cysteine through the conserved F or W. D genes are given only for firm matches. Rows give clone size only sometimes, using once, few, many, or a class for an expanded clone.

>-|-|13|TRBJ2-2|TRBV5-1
TGCGCCAGCAGTCCACAAGACACCGGGGAGCTGTTTTTT
CASSPQDTGELFF
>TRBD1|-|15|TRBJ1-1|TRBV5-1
TGCGCCAGCAGCGGATTGACAGGGATTATCACTGAAGCTTTCTTT
CASSGLTGIITEAFF
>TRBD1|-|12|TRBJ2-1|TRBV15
TGTGCCACCAGCAGTACAGGGGATGAGCAGTTCTTC
CATSSTGDEQFF
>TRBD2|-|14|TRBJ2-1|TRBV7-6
TGTGCCAGCAGGCGGACTAGCGGGAGCTATGAGCAGTTCTTC
CASRRTSGSYEQFF
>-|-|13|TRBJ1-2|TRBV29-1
TGCAGCGTCTTACGCCCCCTCCCCTATGGCTACACCTTC
CSVLRPLPYGYTF
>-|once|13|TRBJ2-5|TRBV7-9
TGTGCCAGCAGCGTCGGGTCAAAAGAGACCCAGTACTTC
CASSVGSKETQYF
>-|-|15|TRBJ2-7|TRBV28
TGTGCCAGCAGTCCCAGCGGAGGTCCTTCCTACGAGCAGTACTTC
CASSPSGGPSYEQYF
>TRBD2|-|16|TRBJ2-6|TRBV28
TGTGCCAGCAGTTTCACGAGAATGGGAGGGCCCAACGTCCTGACTTTC
CASSFTRMGGPNVLTF
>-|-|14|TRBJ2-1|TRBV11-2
TGTGCCAGCAGCCCCCCGCCGGGGTTGGGCGGGCAGTTCTTC
CASSPPPGLGGQFF
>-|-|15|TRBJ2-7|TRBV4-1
TGCGCCAGCAGCCAAGCTACCGGCGCATCTTTCGAGCAGTACTTC
CASSQATGASFEQYF
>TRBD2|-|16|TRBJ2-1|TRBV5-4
TGTGCCAGCAGCTTGAGGACTAGCGGGAGTTACAATGAGCAGTTCTTC
CASSLRTSGSYNEQFF
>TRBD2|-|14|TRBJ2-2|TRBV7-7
TGTGCCAGCCGAGCGGGAGGAAACACCGGGGAGCTGTTTTTT
CASRAGGNTGELFF